Following are 22 T cell receptor beta chains from one sample sequenced in a study of tumor and adjacent non-tumor tissue in lung cancer. RNA was extracted from bulk tissue without any cell sorting. A modified ARM-PCR protocol with three rounds of nested PCR amplified TCRbeta. TCRdb reanalysed the multiplex PCR reads using MiXCR and keeps one entry per CDR3 protein. The top ten clones hold approximately 9% of a sample with approximately 86,000 distinct CDR3 sequences, around 70% of them seen once. The sequenced sample consisted of lung tumor tissue. Every receptor here comes from a middle-aged woman with non-small cell lung cancer.

Regarding this clonotype: One end of the junction varies from germline; a read error may be responsible. The chain is built from TRBV29-1 and TRBJ2-1; D remains unclear. Germline lookup yields CDR1 SQVTM and CDR2 ANQGSEA. This CDR3 contains 11 residues. DNA of the CDR3: TGCAGCATTTACTCCGAGAATGAGCAATTCTTC. Translated: CSIYSENEQFF.

The gene calls are TRBV4-1 and TRBJ2-3; no clear D gene. This CDR3 contains 15 residues. Germline loops: CDR1 MGHRA, CDR2 YSYEKL. The V end lost 4 bases, the J end lost 1 base, and 12 bases lay between the germline ends. CDR3 residues: CASSPVWSCTDTQYF. CDR3 nucleotide sequence: TGCGCCAGCAGCCCCGTCTGGTCATGCACAGATACGCAGTATTTT.

The rearrangement uses TRBV3-1 and TRBJ2-2; maybe TRBD1 (6 bases). The germline V and J ends were trimmed by 0 bases and 6 bases, with 14 bases remaining between them. This CDR3 comprises 16 residues. The germline V gene encodes CDR1 LGHDT and CDR2 YNNKEL (reference sequence). CDR3 region: CASSQEAGAPPGELFF. In DNA, the CDR3 is TGTGCCAGCAGCCAAGAGGCAGGGGCCCCCCCCGGGGAGCTGTTTTTT.

Worth noting for this clonotype: One end of the junction fails to match germline, which may point to a read error. The chain uses TRBV11-2 and TRBJ2-7; 12 nucleotides agree with TRBD2. The CDR3 totals 16 residues. Germline CDR1 is SGHAT and CDR2 is FQNNGV. The CDR3 bases are TGTGCCAGAAGCTTGACTAGCGGGGGAGGGGGTTACGAGCAGTACTTC. It encodes CARSLTSGGGGYEQYF.

Concerning this clonotype: This may arise from a read error, as a much more abundant clone is one base away. The chain recombines TRBV28 with TRBJ1-5; no clear D gene. The germline V and J ends were trimmed by 7 bases and 6 bases, with 22 bases remaining between them. From germline, CDR1 is MDHEN and CDR2 SYDVKM. The CDR3 loop spans 16 amino acids. For the CDR3, the DNA is TGTGCCAGCACTCCTCCGCCGCGGAGGGCTGGTCAGCCCCAGCATTTT. Translation: CASTPPPRRAGQPQHF. The full variable domain, in which reference TRBV28 and TRBJ1-5 provide the parts outside the CDR3, is DVKVTQSSRYLVKRTGEKVFLECVQDMDHENMFWYRQDPGLGLRLIYFSYDVKMKEKGDIPEGYSVSREKKERFSLILESASTNQTSMYLCASTPPPRRAGQPQHFGDGTRLSIL.

On this clonotype itself: Germline is not matched at one junction end, which may reflect a read error. The rearrangement uses TRBV4-1 and TRBJ1-2, with D maybe TRBD1 (5 bases). There are 15 residues in the CDR3. Per germline, CDR1 MGHRA and CDR2 YSYEKL. CDR3 nucleotide sequence: TGCACCAGCAGCCAAGATACATCTTGGGGCTATGGCTACATCTTC. Translated: CTSSQDTSWGYGYIF.

On this clonotype: An end of the junction does not agree with germline; a read error may underlie this. J is TRBJ2-7 and V is TRBV6-1; 7 bases match TRBD1. The length of the CDR3 is 12 residues. Germline lookup yields CDR1 MNHNS and CDR2 SASEGT. The CDR3 here is CASRQGLYEKYF. The CDR3 DNA reads as TGTGCCAGCAGACAGGGGTTATACGAGAAGTACTTC.

This sequence joins TRBV12-3 or TRBV12-4 and TRBJ1-2; D not certain. CDR3 length: 13 amino acids. This chain's CDR3 is CITCRSGGYGYTF. The CDR3 DNA reads as TGTATCACCTGTAGGTCCGGTGGCTATGGCTACACCTTC.

The chain employs TRBV6-5 and TRBJ2-3; D may be TRBD1 (5 bases). This CDR3 contains 16 residues. The V gene lost 9 bases and the J gene lost 1 base, with 20 bases spanning the gap. Germline assignment: CDR1 MNHEY and CDR2 SVGAGI. In DNA form, the CDR3 reads TGTGCCAGGAGCCCCCCCCAGGGCGCGGGCACAGATACGCAGTATTTT. The encoded protein is CARSPPQGAGTDTQYF.

With respect to this clonotype: In this CDR3 the conserved last residue, phenylalanine or tryptophan, is missing, so a read error is likely. It is unclear where the CDR3 begins or ends on the DNA, so no DNA is shown, and the CDR3 is as TCRdb lists it. The V and J genes are TRBV11-3 and TRBJ2-1. Termini included, the CDR3 measures 14 amino acids. Germline CDR1 is SGHNT and CDR2 is YENEEA. This CDR3 reads CASSEDGFYNERLI.

Regarding this clonotype: The CDR3 carries no conserved terminal phenylalanine or tryptophan, so it likely arises from a read error. The chain couples TRBV11-2 to TRBJ2-1; D not resolved. This CDR3 has 11 amino acids. Germline CDR1 reads SGHAT; CDR2 reads FQNNGV. CDR3 nucleotide sequence: TGTGTCAGCAGCTTAGTAAGTGAGCAGTTCTTA. Translating gives CVSSLVSEQFL.

Notes on this clonotype: This clone may be a read error of a much larger clone one base away. The chain is built from TRBV12-3 or TRBV12-4 and TRBJ1-5, with 8 nucleotides matching TRBD1. The V gene end was trimmed by 6 bases and the J gene end by 4 bases; junction bases not matched to a gene: 14. The CDR3 runs 17 residues. CDR3 amino acids: CASSLTGGSLSNQPQHF. The CDR3 bases are TGTGCCAGCAGCTTAACAGGGGGGTCCCTATCAAATCAGCCCCAGCATTTT.

J is TRBJ1-1 and V is TRBV6-5, with D possibly TRBD1 on 6 matching bases. Trimming removed 11 bases from V and 5 bases from J, with 27 bases in between. Germline assignment: CDR1 MNHEY and CDR2 SVGAGI. This CDR3 has 16 residues. CDR3 bases: TGTGCCTCTCGGAGGGGACACGACAGGCAGAATACTGAAGCTTTCTTT. It codes for CASRRGHDRQNTEAFF.

With regard to this clonotype: At one end, the junction sequence differs from germline, possibly due to a read error. V usage is TRBV6-4 and J usage is TRBJ2-3; D is undetermined. Germline-derived CDR1 and CDR2 are MRHNA and SNTAGT. The CDR3 covers 16 residues. CDR3 amino acids: CVSSRDMGGGTETQYF. In DNA form, the CDR3 reads TGTGTCAGCAGCCGTGACATGGGCGGCGGCACAGAAACGCAGTATTTT.

Turning to this clonotype: This CDR3 is missing its conserved last phenylalanine or tryptophan, likely due to a read error. V gene TRBV12-3 or TRBV12-4 combines with J gene TRBJ2-1, with 10 bases matching TRBD2. Trimming at V came to 7 bases and at J to 12 bases, leaving 18 bases not matched to a gene. The CDR3 has 16 residues. Here the CDR3 DNA reads TGTGCCAGCACCCTCGGGCCCCTAGCGGGAGCGTATGGGCAGTTCTCC. Translating gives CASTLGPLAGAYGQFS.

Concerning this clonotype: The junction departs from the called germline gene at one end, perhaps through a read error. CDR3 region: CASSQDRNGRGGLLQF. Here the CDR3 DNA reads TGTGCCAGCAGCCAAGATCGAAACGGGAGAGGAGGACTCCTCCAGTTT. V usage is TRBV14 and J usage is TRBJ1-6, with D uncertain. Germline V gene data show CDR1 as SGHDN and CDR2 as FVKESK. CDR3 length equals 16 residues.

A note on this clonotype: It may be a read error: a sequence one base away is much more abundant. Lacking the conserved final phenylalanine or tryptophan, this CDR3 likely reflects a read error. V gene TRBV28 combines with J gene TRBJ1-5, with 9 bases aligning to TRBD1. The germline CDR1 and CDR2 sequences are MDHEN and SYDVKM. V was clipped by 4 bases and J by 3 bases; unmatched bases: 4. This CDR3 is built from 15 residues. CDR3 amino acids: CASSYRDRANQPQHY. The CDR3 region has the DNA TGTGCCAGCAGTTACCGGGACAGGGCCAATCAGCCCCAGCATTAT.

With respect to this clonotype: This may arise from a read error, as a much more abundant clone is one base away. The CDR3 DNA sequence: TGCAGCGTTGTAGGACAGCGGTATGAAAAACTGTTTTTT. The encoded protein is CSVVGQRYEKLFF. This chain uses TRBV29-1 with TRBJ1-4, with D perhaps matching TRBD1 (6 bases). The CDR3 runs to 13 residues. Per the germline V gene, CDR1 is SQVTM and CDR2 is ANQGSEA. V was cut by 4 bases and J by 6 bases, with 12 bases left in between.

With respect to this clonotype: A read error may be the cause here, since a much bigger clone is one base away. The V call is TRBV28, the J call TRBJ2-1, with D unresolved. This CDR3 contains 14 residues. Germline-derived CDR1 and CDR2 are MDHEN and SYDVKM. Trimming stripped 3 bases from V and 8 bases from J, with 14 bases between. The CDR3 loop reads CASSLARYGDEQFF. Here the CDR3 DNA reads TGTGCCAGCAGTTTGGCACGGTACGGCGATGAGCAGTTCTTC.

About this clonotype itself: One junction end does not reproduce the germline sequence, and a read error may be involved. This chain links TRBV11-3 with TRBJ2-1, with D unresolved. CDR1 and CDR2 (germline): SGHNT, YENEEA. This CDR3 region has 16 residues. The CDR3 sequence is CASSPRPKSSYNEQFF. In DNA, the CDR3 is TGTGCCAGCAGCCCAAGACCTAAGAGCTCCTATAATGAGCAATTCTTC.

The table lists this clonotype with a count of one. V and J are TRBV29-1 and TRBJ2-1; maybe TRBD2 (6 bases). CDR1 is SQVTM, CDR2 ANQGSEA, per germline. The CDR3 loop spans 11 amino acids. V dropped 5 bases and J dropped 14 bases, with 16 bases sitting between them. The CDR3 is CSVTTHGGKFF. CDR3 coding DNA: TGCAGCGTTACCACACATGGGGGGAAGTTCTTC.

The chain recombines TRBV29-1 with TRBJ1-2, with TRBD1 as a possible D gene (5 bases). Germline values: CDR1 SQVTM, CDR2 ANQGSEA. This CDR3 contains 12 residues. In DNA, the CDR3 is TGCCGCACCTTGACAGAAGCAGGTGGCTACACCTTC. Encoded protein: CRTLTEAGGYTF. The whole variable domain, filled in from reference TRBV29-1 and TRBJ1-2, reads SAVISQKPSRDICQRGTSLTIQCQVDSQVTMMFWYRQQPGQSLTLIATANQGSEATYESGFVIDKFPISRPNLTFSTLTVSNMSPEDSSIYLCRTLTEAGGYTFGSGTRLTVV.